This TCR beta chain was identified during a study of T-cell memory formation after mild COVID-19. Study information: TCR clusters were mostly confined to one donor each. Regarding the study as a whole: Pre-infection memory harbored some responding clones, suggesting cross-reactive memory joined. There was a balanced CD4/CD8 profile in clones contracting day 15 to 85, and later expanders leaned CD4+.

Note on this clonotype: The target antigen is unknown.

TCRdb reprocessed the 5' RACE reads via MiXCR and lists one record per CDR3 protein. The sample includes about 210,000 distinct CDR3 sequences, around 25% seen only once; the top ten take 9.5% to 12%. This CDR3 has 14 amino acids. Trimming cost V 1 base and J 5 bases, with 8 bases left between them. Germline values: CDR1 KGHDR, CDR2 SFDVKD. The chain uses TRBV24-1 and TRBJ2-1; D gene unclear. The specimen sequenced was PBMCs or a T cell subset sorted from them (not recorded which). This sequence was found in an adult woman who had mild COVID-19 (a few samples of this study predate the infection). Cell type and time point are not known. CDR3 DNA: TGTGCCACCAGTGATTTAGACATGAACAATGAGCAGTTCTTC. The encoded protein is CATSDLDMNNEQFF.